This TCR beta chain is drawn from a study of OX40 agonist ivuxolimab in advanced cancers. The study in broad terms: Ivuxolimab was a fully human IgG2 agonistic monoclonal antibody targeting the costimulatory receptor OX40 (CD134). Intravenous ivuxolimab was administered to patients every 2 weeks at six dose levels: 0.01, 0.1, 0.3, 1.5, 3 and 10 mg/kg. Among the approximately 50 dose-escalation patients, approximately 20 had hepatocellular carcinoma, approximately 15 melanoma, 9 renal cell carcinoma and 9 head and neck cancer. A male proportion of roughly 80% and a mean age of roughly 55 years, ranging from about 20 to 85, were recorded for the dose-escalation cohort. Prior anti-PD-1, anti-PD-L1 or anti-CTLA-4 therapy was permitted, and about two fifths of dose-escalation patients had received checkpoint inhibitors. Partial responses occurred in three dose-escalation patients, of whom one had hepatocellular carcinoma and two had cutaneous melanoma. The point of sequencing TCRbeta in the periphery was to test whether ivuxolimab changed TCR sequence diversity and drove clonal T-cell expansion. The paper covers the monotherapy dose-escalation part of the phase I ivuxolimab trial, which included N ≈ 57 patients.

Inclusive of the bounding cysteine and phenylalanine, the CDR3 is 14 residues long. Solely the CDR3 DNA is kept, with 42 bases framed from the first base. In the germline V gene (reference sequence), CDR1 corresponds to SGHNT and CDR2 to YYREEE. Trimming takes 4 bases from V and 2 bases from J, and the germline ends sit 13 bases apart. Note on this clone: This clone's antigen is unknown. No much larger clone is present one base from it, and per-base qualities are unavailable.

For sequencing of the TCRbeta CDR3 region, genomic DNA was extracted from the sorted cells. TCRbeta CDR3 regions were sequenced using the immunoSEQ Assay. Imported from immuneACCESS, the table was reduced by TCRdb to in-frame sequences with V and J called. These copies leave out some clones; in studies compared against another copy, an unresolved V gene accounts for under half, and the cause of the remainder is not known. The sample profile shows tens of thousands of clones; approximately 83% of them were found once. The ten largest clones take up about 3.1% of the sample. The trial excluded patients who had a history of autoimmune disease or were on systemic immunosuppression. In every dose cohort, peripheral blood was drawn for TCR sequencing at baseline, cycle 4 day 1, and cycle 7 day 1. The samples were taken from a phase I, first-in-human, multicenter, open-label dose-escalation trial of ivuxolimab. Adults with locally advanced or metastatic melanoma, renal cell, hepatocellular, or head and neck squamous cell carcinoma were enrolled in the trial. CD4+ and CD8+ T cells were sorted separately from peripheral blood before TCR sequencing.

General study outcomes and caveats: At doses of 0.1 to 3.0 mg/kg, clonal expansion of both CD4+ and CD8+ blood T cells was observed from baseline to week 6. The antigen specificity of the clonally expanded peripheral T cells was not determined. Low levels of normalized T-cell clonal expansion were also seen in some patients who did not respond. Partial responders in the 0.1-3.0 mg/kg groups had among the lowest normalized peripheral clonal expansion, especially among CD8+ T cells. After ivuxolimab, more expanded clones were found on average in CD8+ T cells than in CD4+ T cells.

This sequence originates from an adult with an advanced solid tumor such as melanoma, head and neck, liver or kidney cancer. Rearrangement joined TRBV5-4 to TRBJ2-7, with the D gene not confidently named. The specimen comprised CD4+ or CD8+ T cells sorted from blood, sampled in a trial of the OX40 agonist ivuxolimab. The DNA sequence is TGTGCCAGCAGCCCGAAGGAATTCCCCTACGAGCAGTACTTC. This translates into CASSPKEFPYEQYF.